The text below deals with one T cell receptor beta chain. Antigen: not known. The sample comes from a study of cytomegalovirus exposure and HLA in healthy donors. General study points: A missense variant in DCLRE1C was later tied to TCR beta V- and J-gene trimming. Later, TCR association rates were found to vary by HLA locus, highest for DRB1 and lowest for HLA-C.

V lost 4 bases, J lost 5 bases, and 18 bases lay in between. This CDR3 has 15 residues. The germline V gene encodes CDR1 SGHRS and CDR2 YFSETQ. The primer mix had 60 Vbeta and 13 Jbeta primers. Some clones are missing from TCRdb's copy, which holds only in-frame ones; the method was immunoSEQ multiplex PCR. The sample yields hundreds of thousands of clones, roughly 85% seen once. The sequence was obtained from a girl aged 2-9 years in good health and CMV-seronegative. The sequencing input was PBMCs. V is TRBV5-1 and J is TRBJ2-5; a weak D match, TRBD2 (6 bases). The chain's CDR3 is CASSTRDSFGETQYF. CDR3 DNA sequence: TGCGCCAGCAGCACCCGGGACTCCTTCGGGGAGACCCAGTACTTC.